This T cell receptor (beta chain) was recovered during a study of blood T cell repertoires in COVID-19. Overall study: Material from acute and convalescent COVID-19 was sourced from the United States, Italy and Spain. PBMCs, B-cell-depleted T cells, or T cells provided the cDNA or gDNA that made up the material.

Study processing details: It was from reference gene primer amplification that nucleated cell counts were estimated. Produced via immunoSEQ multiplex PCR; TCRdb's table is partial and in-frame only. The DNA was the basis for D and trimming; V, J and clone size are from that table. In the table there are a few hundred thousand clones, roughly 90% of which are singletons. The CDR3 loop spans 12 amino acids. Germline CDR1 reads SEHNR; CDR2 reads FQNEAQ (reference sequence). Trimming removed 2 bases at V and 10 bases at J, with 9 bases between. The sample was peripheral blood. This receptor was identified in a young man with active or convalescent COVID-19. V and J are TRBV7-9 and TRBJ1-5; D is unclear. The CDR3 DNA reads as TGTGCCAGCAGCTTATCCCTGGGCCCCCAGCATTTT. Amino acid sequence: CASSLSLGPQHF.